The next 28 T cell receptor beta chains were all read from a single sample in a study of T cell responses to AZD1222 COVID-19 vaccine. Generated by immunoSEQ multiplex PCR, the TCRdb table keeps only in-frame clones and is missing some. Among 95,000 to 150,000 clones listed, roughly 87% were seen once. The material sequenced was peripheral blood, taken 28 days after the second AZD1222 dose. The receptors originated from an adult who received the AZD1222 COVID-19 vaccine.

The rearrangement links TRBV6-2 or TRBV6-3 to TRBJ1-4; 8 nucleotides line up with TRBD1. The CDR3 spans 15 residues. From germline, CDR1 is MNHEY and CDR2 SVGEGT. The V gene end was trimmed by 5 bases and the J gene end by 2 bases; junction bases not matched to a gene: 4. CDR3 nucleotide sequence: TGTGCCAGCAGTCCCCAGGGGGCGACTAATGAAAAACTGTTTTTT. Residues: CASSPQGATNEKLFF.

The genes are TRBV20-1 and TRBJ1-2, with D tentatively TRBD1 (5 bases). Between the trimmed V and J ends, which lost 3 bases and 4 bases, there was a span of 18 bases. Per germline, CDR1 DFQATT and CDR2 SNEGSKA (reference sequence). The CDR3 has 15 residues. CDR3 bases: TGCAGTGCTAGTCAAACATTGACAGACTTCTATGGCTACACCTTC. Its translation: CSASQTLTDFYGYTF.

CDR3: CASSSSLGGAQTLNEKLFF. The CDR3 DNA sequence: TGTGCCAGCAGCTCATCCCTCGGGGGGGCCCAGACCTTGAATGAAAAACTGTTTTTT. The chain employs TRBV5-8 and TRBJ1-4, with D perhaps matching TRBD1 (6 bases). Germline loops: CDR1 SGHTS, CDR2 YDEGEE. This CDR3 contains 19 residues. The V end was cut by 3 bases, the J end by 5 bases, with 26 bases between.

The rearrangement links TRBV29-1 to TRBJ1-2, with a tentative D call TRBD1 (5 bases). The CDR3 spans 14 residues. Trimming stripped 4 bases from V and 3 bases from J, with 15 bases between. Germline CDR1 SQVTM, CDR2 ANQGSEA. The DNA of the CDR3 is TGCAGCGTTGGGAGCACCGGGACCTACTATGGCTACACCTTC. As protein: CSVGSTGTYYGYTF.

This sequence joins TRBV7-9 and TRBJ2-1, with a possible D match to TRBD2 (5 bases). Germline CDR1 SEHNR, CDR2 FQNEAQ (reference sequence). The CDR3 is made up of 15 amino acids. The V end was cut by 4 bases, the J end by 10 bases, with 20 bases between. CDR3 in amino acids: CASSSRSPLRGEQFF. Here the CDR3 DNA reads TGTGCCAGCAGCTCCCGGTCCCCCCTCAGAGGGGAGCAGTTCTTC.

This chain uses TRBV2 with TRBJ1-1; D gene unclear. V lost 8 bases, J lost 1 base, and 14 bases lay in between. The CDR3 sequence is 14 residues long. Looked up from germline, CDR1 is SNHLY and CDR2 is FYNNEI. This CDR3 is CASSALTQNTEAFF. The CDR3 DNA reads TGTGCCAGCTCCGCATTGACGCAGAACACTGAAGCTTTCTTT.

The V and J genes are TRBV7-3 and TRBJ1-2; 9 bases fit TRBD1. J was trimmed by 6 bases and V by 1 base; bases with no gene match: 0. The CDR3 loop spans 13 amino acids. The germline V gene has CDR1 SGHTA and CDR2 FQGTGA. The CDR3 spells CASSLRQGDGYTF. In DNA form, the CDR3 reads TGTGCCAGCAGCTTAAGACAGGGGGATGGCTACACCTTC. The whole variable domain, remainder taken from reference TRBV7-3 and TRBJ1-2, is GAGVSQTPSNKVTEKGKYVELRCDPISGHTALYWYRQSLGQGPEFLIYFQGTGAADDSGLPNDRFFAVRPEGSVSTLKIQRTERGDSAVYLCASSLRQGDGYTFGSGTRLTVV.

The chain has TRBV7-2 and TRBJ2-1; TRBD2 agrees at 13 bases. Germline CDR1 SGHTA, CDR2 FQGNSA. With 6 bases clipped from V and 9 bases from J, the junction kept 5 bases outside the gene matches. The CDR3 runs 14 residues. The CDR3 bases are TGTGCCAGCAGTCGGGGACTAGCGGGGATTGAGCAGTTCTTC. It is translated as CASSRGLAGIEQFF.

The V and J genes are TRBV19 and TRBJ1-1, with D possibly matching TRBD1 (6 bases). V was trimmed by 4 bases and J by 6 bases, leaving 24 bases between them. This CDR3 comprises 17 residues. Germline assignment: CDR1 LNHDA and CDR2 SQIVND (reference sequence). The DNA for the CDR3 is TGTGCCAGTAGTACTCGACCGCGACAACAGGGATCAGCTGAAGCTTTCTTT. This gives the protein CASSTRPRQQGSAEAFF.

This clone has just one count. The V and J genes are TRBV27 and TRBJ1-4; 7 bases are a match to TRBD1. This CDR3 contains 14 residues. Per the germline V gene, CDR1 is MNHEY and CDR2 is SMNVEV (reference sequence). The J segment lost 10 bases and the V segment lost 6 bases, leaving 11 bases of the junction unmatched. The CDR3 nucleotides are TGTGCCAGCAGACCAACAGGGGTGGACAGAAAACTGTTTTTT. Amino acids: CASRPTGVDRKLFF. The full variable domain, with the rest looked up from reference TRBV27 and TRBJ1-4, is EAQVTQNPRYLITVTGKKLTVTCSQNMNHEYMSWYRQDPGLGLRQIYYSMNVEVTDKGDVPEGYKVSRKEKRNFPLILESPSPNQTSLYFCASRPTGVDRKLFFGSGTQLSVL.

In DNA form, the CDR3 reads TGTGCCAGCAGCGTGACAGGGCTAGGAGCTTTCTTT. This gives the protein CASSVTGLGAFF. V gene TRBV7-9 combines with J gene TRBJ1-1; TRBD1 matches 7 bases. Trimming took 5 bases from V and 10 from J; bases not matched to a gene: 7. The CDR3 extends over 12 amino acids. Per germline, CDR1 SEHNR and CDR2 FQNEAQ (reference sequence).

This clone appeared a single time. The chain links TRBV28 to TRBJ1-2; D remains unclear. The V gene's germline CDR1 is MDHEN and CDR2 SYDVKM. CDR3 size: 13 residues. The V end lost 6 bases, the J end lost 2 bases, and 10 bases lay between the germline ends. The CDR3 reads CASRATGNYGYTF. DNA of the CDR3: TGTGCCAGCAGAGCGACTGGGAACTATGGCTACACCTTC.

CDR3 DNA sequence: TGTGCCGTCAACCCAGCCAGGAGCGACTCGAGCTCTGGGGCCAACGTCCTGACTTTC. This codes for CAVNPARSDSSSGANVLTF. The V call is TRBV7-9, the J call TRBJ2-6; unclear D gene. Germline values: CDR1 SEHNR, CDR2 FQNEAQ (reference sequence). The CDR3 contains 19 residues. Trimming took off 11 bases at V and 0 bases at J, with 26 bases between the two ends.

V gene TRBV16 combines with J gene TRBJ2-7; D unclear. Germline V gives CDR1 KGHSY, CDR2 FQNENV. CDR3 size: 16 residues. V lost 4 bases, J lost 0 bases, and 16 bases lay in between. The CDR3, as DNA: TGTGCCAGCAGCCCCACCTCAGGAAAGCACTCCTACGAGCAGTACTTC. Translation: CASSPTSGKHSYEQYF. The full variable domain, with the rest looked up from reference TRBV16 and TRBJ2-7, is GEEVAQTPKHLVRGEGQKAKLYCAPIKGHSYVFWYQQVLKNEFKFLISFQNENVFDETGMPKERFSAKCLPNSPCSLEIQATKLEDSAVYFCASSPTSGKHSYEQYFGPGTRLTVT.

The J gene is TRBJ2-5, the V gene TRBV18; D perhaps matches TRBD1 (7 bases). Germline V lookup: CDR1 KGHSH, CDR2 LQKENI. The length of the CDR3 is 16 residues. Deletions cut 2 bases from V and 4 bases from J, with 17 bases between. The CDR3 DNA reads TGTGCCAGCTCACCAAGAGGAGGGGGCGCTGGAGAGACCCAGTACTTC. This codes for CASSPRGGGAGETQYF.

The chain links TRBV5-5 to TRBJ1-2; D is ambiguous. The ends were cut back, 0 bases at V and 0 bases at J, with 9 bases in the middle. The CDR3 has 15 amino acids. CDR1 is SGHKS, CDR2 YYEKEE, per germline (reference sequence). The CDR3 region has the DNA TGTGCCAGCAGCTTGGTTCCAGGAGCTAACTATGGCTACACCTTC. It specifies CASSLVPGANYGYTF.

The chain is built from TRBV27 and TRBJ2-5; 14 nucleotides match TRBD2. This CDR3 has 13 amino acids. The germline V gene encodes CDR1 MNHEY and CDR2 SMNVEV (reference sequence). V lost 10 bases and J lost 9; bases outside the gene matches: 7. This chain's CDR3 is CATSRLAGGPQYF. The CDR3 DNA follows: TGTGCCACAAGCCGACTAGCGGGGGGGCCCCAGTACTTC.

The chain links TRBV28 to TRBJ2-1; the D gene could be TRBD1 or TRBD2 (5 bases each). This CDR3 is built from 13 residues. V was trimmed by 6 bases and J by 6 bases, leaving 12 bases between them. Germline assignment: CDR1 MDHEN and CDR2 SYDVKM. The CDR3, as DNA: TGTGCCAGCAGCATCGGGGCTTTCAATGAGCAGTTCTTC. This codes for CASSIGAFNEQFF.

This chain joins TRBV6-2 or TRBV6-3 and TRBJ1-2; no definite D call. V lost 6 bases and J 8 bases, leaving 10 bases between the germline ends. Germline-derived CDR1 and CDR2 are MNHEY and SVGEGT. The length of the CDR3 is 11 residues. DNA of the CDR3: TGTGCCAGCAGCCAACGCCGGGGCTACACCTTC. Its protein product is CASSQRRGYTF.

The V gene is TRBV20-1, the J gene TRBJ1-1, with TRBD1 as a possible D gene (5 bases). The CDR3 covers 11 residues. The V gene lost 1 base and the J gene lost 5 bases, with 5 bases spanning the gap. CDR1 is DFQATT and CDR2 is SNEGSKA in the germline V gene (reference sequence). CDR3 nucleotides: TGCAGTGCTAGAGGGGGGACTGAAGCTTTCTTT. Protein product: CSARGGTEAFF.

CDR3 residues: CASSAVPDTKNSPLHF. The CDR3 DNA is TGTGCCAGCAGCGCCGTCCCGGACACAAAGAATTCACCCCTCCACTTT. The chain uses TRBV9 and TRBJ1-6; D might be TRBD1 (5 bases). Trimming stripped 3 bases from V and 7 bases from J, with 17 bases between. The CDR3 spans 16 residues. The germline gives CDR1 SGDLS, CDR2 YYNGEE.

The CDR3 DNA reads TGCGCCAGCAGCTTCCGACAGGGTCTTATTGGGAACACCGGGGAGCTGTTTTTT. It encodes CASSFRQGLIGNTGELFF. V usage is TRBV5-1 and J usage is TRBJ2-2; 7 positions match TRBD1. CDR1 is SGHRS, CDR2 YFSETQ, per germline. V gave up 2 bases and J gave up 1 base; unmatched junction bases: 11. The CDR3 has 18 residues.

This clone has more than one count but fewer than ten. The chain carries TRBV7-9 and TRBJ1-2; D perhaps matches TRBD1 (5 bases). This CDR3 comprises 14 residues. Trimming removed 2 bases at V and 2 bases at J, with 9 bases between. Germline values: CDR1 SEHNR, CDR2 FQNEAQ (reference sequence). The CDR3 loop reads CASSLSDRNYGYTF. CDR3 bases: TGTGCCAGCAGCTTAAGTGACAGAAACTATGGCTACACCTTC. Complete variable domain (other parts from reference TRBV7-9 and TRBJ1-2): DTGVSQNPRHKITKRGQNVTFRCDPISEHNRLYWYRQTLGQGPEFLTYFQNEAQLEKSRLLSDRFSAERPKGSFSTLEIQRTEQGDSAMYLCASSLSDRNYGYTFGSGTRLTVV.

With respect to this clone: One end of the junction is discordant with germline, which a read error may explain. This rearrangement joins TRBV7-2 to TRBJ2-7, with TRBD1 matching 9 bases. The CDR3 spans 13 residues. Germline CDR1 and CDR2: SGHTA and FQGNSA. The CDR3 region has the DNA TGTGCCAGCAGGCCGCCGGGACAGGGCGAGGAGTACTTC. The encoded protein is CASRPPGQGEEYF.

The rearrangement joins TRBV10-1 to TRBJ2-1; D uncertain. V was shortened by 7 bases and J by 3 bases, with 16 bases between the two germline ends. CDR3 length: 15 residues. Germline CDR1 and CDR2: WNHNN and SYGVQD (reference sequence). CDR3 coding DNA: TGCGCCAGCACCGACGGATTGGGGTGCTACAATGAGCAGTTCTTC. This encodes CASTDGLGCYNEQFF.

The rearrangement links TRBV9 to TRBJ1-6, with 8 positions matching TRBD1. The junction had 8 bases not matched to a gene; V was cut back by 0 bases and J by 9 bases. Germline V gives CDR1 SGDLS, CDR2 YYNGEE. This CDR3 contains 16 residues. The CDR3 is CASSVDPGGAGSPLHF. In nucleotides, the CDR3 is TGTGCCAGCAGCGTAGACCCAGGGGGCGCGGGTTCACCCCTCCACTTT.

The chain combines TRBV7-9 with TRBJ1-6, with TRBD1 matching 9 bases. CDR1 SEHNR and CDR2 FQNEAQ come from the germline V gene (reference sequence). This CDR3 region has 13 residues. Trimming cost V 7 bases and J 14 bases; bases outside gene matches: 9. CDR3 region: CASTGTGLGSLHF. Written as DNA, the CDR3 is TGTGCCAGCACCGGGACAGGGTTAGGTTCCCTCCACTTT.

The chain links TRBV5-4 to TRBJ2-5; the D gene is possibly TRBD1 (5 bases). Looked up from germline, CDR1 is SGHNT and CDR2 is YYREEE (reference sequence). The CDR3 is 14 residues long. V was shortened by 4 bases and J by 3 bases, with 13 bases between the two germline ends. CDR3 nucleotides: TGTGCCAGCAGCCGAATGACAGTAGAAGAGACCCAGTACTTC. Translating it yields CASSRMTVEETQYF.